This T cell receptor (beta chain) comes out of a study of cytomegalovirus exposure and HLA in healthy donors (dated by TCRdb to 2016 to 2017). Context from the whole study: In an earlier analysis of 587 of the donors, under 300 Gb of sequence data and 90 million to 120 million unique TCR beta sequences from about 190 million T cells were reported. Besides the first cohort of about 730 subjects, a separate validation cohort made up of 120 different subjects was used. About 5 DR-DQ haplotypes were handled as single units for association and clustering, since linkage in the cohort was strong. Rather than drawing on any new phenotypic data, the later analysis identified candidate immune exposures from TCR beta sequences and the way those sequences occurred across donors. An earlier analysis of a few hundred of the donors applied high-throughput TCR beta sequencing to assess whether each TCR beta V gene segment acted as functional or pseudogenic. HLA typing covered class I and class II loci at four-digit resolution. Every repertoire in the discovery cohort had been generated on one and the same sequencing platform. The aim of the study was to test whether cataloging public T cell receptors could identify signatures of past pathogen exposure. Approximately 310 gigabases of sequencing data and tens of millions of unique TCR sequences were included in an early release covering about 620 HLA-typed donors. Among roughly 400 genotyped donors of the cohort, an average of about 240,000 unique TCR beta nucleotide sequences were sequenced per donor, around 20% of them non-productive. Alongside the repertoire data, information on donor age, sex, ethnicity and CMV serostatus was compiled. Using immunosequencing, the study profiled T cell repertoires from 550 to 750 subjects and related those repertoires to cytomegalovirus serostatus. Typing coverage differed by locus: A, B, C, DRB1 and DQB1 were typed in roughly 620-630 donors, DQA1 in approximately 520, DPA1 in approximately 610, and DPB1 in around 490. High-throughput TCR immunosequencing, statistical association of individual TCRs with disease status, and machine learning were combined to predict cytomegalovirus infection status. In a later genetic analysis, genome-wide SNP genotypes for about three fifths of the roughly 670 donors were used, and that subset was treated as a discovery cohort. A later analysis re-analyzed previously published TCR beta repertoires from about 600 donors and added high-resolution HLA genotyping to study TCR occurrence patterns. Of the 300 to 400 genotyped donors, 81% fell in the genetic ancestry cluster associated with self-reported Caucasian donors.

V is cut by 3 bases and J by 4 bases, and the space between the germline ends is 10 bases. The germline V gene (reference sequence) provides CDR1 SEHNR and CDR2 FQNEAQ. There are 13 amino acids in the CDR3, from cysteine to phenylalanine inclusive. The only DNA kept is the CDR3, 39 bases in frame from the first base. Remarks on this clone: The target of this receptor is not known.

The paper's findings and limits, for the study overall: Most CMV-associated TCR beta chains appeared to be HLA-restricted in a later analysis, and the HLA associations seemed to be driven largely by CMV exposure. In a later analysis, HLA-associated TCR beta chains showed more clonal expansion and lower generation probabilities than non-associated chains that were equally common. Because counts were too low, around 18 rarely observed V segments, including chromosome 9 orphons, were left out of the earlier analysis of over 550 of the donors. For the cohort, immune exposure information was limited to CMV serostatus. A further reported finding was that TCR beta sequences accurately predicted the HLA-A and HLA-B alleles for most subjects in the first cohort. A later genetic analysis reported fewer N-insertions in productive TCRs among donors in an Asian-associated ancestry cluster than the 666-donor mean. When HLA alleles, especially DR and DQ, strongly co-occurred, attributing TCR associations to individual alleles was difficult. Three of the identified cytomegalovirus-associated TCR beta chains were confirmed in vitro to be specific for cytomegalovirus antigens. Linkage disequilibrium might explain the correlated functional status among segregating V segments, but an unknown experimental factor could not be excluded. In a later analysis, the rate of TCR association differed among HLA loci, with DRB1 alleles having the most associated TCRs and HLA-C alleles having the fewest. Across donors, most TCR sequences were observed very rarely, whereas some public TCRs were present in many individuals. Because HLA typing was missing for some donors at each locus, association tests included only the typed subset. A cluster of highly shared sequence variants was judged likely to represent a technical artifact of the sequencing pipeline. A later genetic analysis associated a missense DCLRE1C variant with V-gene and J-gene trimming of TCR beta chains, and an independent cohort replicated the association. This cohort had only TCR beta chains sequenced, and the lack of alpha or paired-chain data limited which features could be detected. Some IMGT-functional V segments, including TRBV6-2 and TRBV6-3, could not be distinguished by the 87-base-pair reads and were therefore excluded. According to a later analysis, parvovirus B19, influenza, CMV and Epstein-Barr virus appeared linked to several top co-occurrence clusters. Roughly uniform sequencing depth across donors was assumed in presence/absence analyses, although this assumption may not hold. An earlier analysis of approximately 600 of the donors showed that most TCR beta V segments appeared in productive rearrangements either about 87% or about 30% of the time, which broadly matched IMGT annotations. According to the authors, the approach could potentially be generalized to other disease states and immunological phenotypes. Cytomegalovirus status was reported to be diagnosed by the classifier with high specificity and sensitivity in both the original and validation cohorts. A later analysis associated 15,000 to 20,000 TCR beta sequences with specific HLA alleles at a false discovery rate of 0.05. The study listed 150 to 200 TCR beta chains as associated with cytomegalovirus.

The receptor library was made with the immunoSEQ multiplex PCR assay. For the multiplex PCR, a mixture combining 60 forward primers for TCR Vbeta segments and 13 reverse primers for TCR Jbeta segments was used. The CDR3 region of rearranged TCR beta genes was amplified from genomic DNA by a multiplex PCR assay. The amplified TCR beta libraries were sequenced on the Illumina HiSeq System as 87-base-pair reads. The authors' pipeline ran thus. A later analysis tallied around 80 million unique TCR beta chains across the 610 or so repertoires, and around 9.9 million of those chains were shared by two or more donors. Raw reads were error-corrected and collapsed into unique sequences with a nearest-neighbor algorithm that merged closely related sequences to remove PCR and sequencing errors. Alignment of CDR3 sequences to IMGT reference sequences was used to assign V, D and J gene segments. For a sequence to be retained, at least a six-nucleotide match to both a V gene segment and a J gene segment was required. A rearrangement was called productive if the CDR3 had no stop codons and remained in frame with V and J, and every other rearrangement was called non-productive. CDR3 was defined by IMGT convention, running from the second conserved V-encoded cysteine to the conserved J-encoded phenylalanine. Sequences without an unambiguous match to a single V gene segment were excluded from the earlier analysis of a few hundred of the donors. An earlier analysis of 450 to 650 of the donors called V segments functional above 56.7% productive rearrangements and segregating when the between-donor standard deviation exceeded 5%. A statistical classification framework was built to diagnose cytomegalovirus status from the catalog of TCR beta chain sequences. A later analysis assigned V and J genes by comparing TCR nucleotide sequences with IMGT/GENE-DB human TR gene sequences. Using the TCRdist pipeline, a later analysis assigned CDR3 sequences along with most-parsimonious VDJ recombination scenarios. In a later analysis, every TCR beta chain was defined by the combination of its CDR3 amino acid sequence and its V-gene family, and reads without a unique V-gene family were dropped. To address suspected cross-contamination and a sequencing artifact, a later analysis removed some 620 highly shared, low-generation-probability nucleotide sequences. A later analysis calculated a clonal expansion index for each public chain from normalized within-repertoire ranks of inferred template counts. In a later analysis, generation probabilities were computed with a VDJ recombination model fitted to out-of-frame rearrangements, and the resulting probabilities were checked against IGoR. Hypergeometric tests were used in a later analysis to score TCR-TCR, TCR-HLA and TCR-CMV co-occurrence, with a repertoire-size bias correction applied to the TCR pairs. A later analysis estimated false discovery rates by permuting HLA or CMV assignments 20 times. In a later analysis, co-occurring TCRs were grouped using DBSCAN, and TCRdist sequence similarity was added for clustering within HLA-allele-positive subsets. Repertoires with fewer than 30,000 or more than 120,000 public chains were left out of co-occurrence clustering, as were about five repertoires with anomalous nucleotide sharing. TCRdb stores this immuneACCESS table with in-frame sequences only. Part of the clones is absent; in the studies checked, under half of the shortfall reflects unresolved V genes, and no reason is known for the rest. V, J and clone size reflect that table, while D and trimming were determined from the DNA. The table for this sample shows 140,000 to 150,000 clones. The ten biggest clones cover under 2% of the sample.

In total, roughly 670 healthy bone marrow donors made up the cohort. All cohort members were sampled while nominally healthy, although unrecorded immune exposures were likely present. The donor was CMV seronegative and belonged to the group of roughly 330 seronegative cohort members. A peripheral blood sample was provided by each donor, and peripheral blood mononuclear cells were used for TCR beta sequencing. The Qiagen DNeasy Blood Extraction Kit was used to extract genomic DNA from the blood cell samples. The sequence joins TRBV7-9 to TRBJ2-7; perhaps TRBD1 is the D gene, with 6 bases matching. Material for sequencing was PBMCs. The TCR sequence derives from a woman aged 50 to 60 in good health and CMV-seronegative. The encoded CDR3 is CASSFMTGYEQYF. The DNA reads as follows: TGTGCCAGCAGCTTCATGACAGGATACGAGCAGTACTTC.